The TCR beta chain under discussion was sequenced for a study of blood T cell repertoires in COVID-19. In the original workflow: Amplification with reference gene primers provided the estimates of nucleated cell counts. Data came from immunoSEQ multiplex PCR; TCRdb stores just in-frame clones and leaves some out. The V and J calls and the clone size are those of that table, but D and trimming were determined from the DNA. The sample includes under 300,000 clones, 70% to 80% seen only once; the top ten take 2.5% to 4%. Germline V gene data show CDR1 as LNHDA and CDR2 as SQIVND (reference sequence). J was trimmed by 5 bases and V by 5 bases; bases with no gene match: 9. This CDR3 has 15 residues.

Sequencing used peripheral blood. The rearrangement joins TRBV19 to TRBJ2-7; 10 bases line up with TRBD1. The receptor was derived from a woman older than 75 with acute or convalescent COVID-19. CDR3 loop: CASSEQTGGGNEQYF. The CDR3 coding sequence is TGTGCCAGTAGTGAACAGACAGGGGGCGGAAACGAGCAGTACTTC. Full variable domain (outside the CDR3, taken from reference TRBV19 and TRBJ2-7): DGGITQSPKYLFRKEGQNVTLSCEQNLNHDAMYWYRQDPGQGLRLIYYSQIVNDFQKGDIAEGYSVSREKKESFPLTVTSAQKNPTAFYLCASSEQTGGGNEQYFGPGTRLTVT.